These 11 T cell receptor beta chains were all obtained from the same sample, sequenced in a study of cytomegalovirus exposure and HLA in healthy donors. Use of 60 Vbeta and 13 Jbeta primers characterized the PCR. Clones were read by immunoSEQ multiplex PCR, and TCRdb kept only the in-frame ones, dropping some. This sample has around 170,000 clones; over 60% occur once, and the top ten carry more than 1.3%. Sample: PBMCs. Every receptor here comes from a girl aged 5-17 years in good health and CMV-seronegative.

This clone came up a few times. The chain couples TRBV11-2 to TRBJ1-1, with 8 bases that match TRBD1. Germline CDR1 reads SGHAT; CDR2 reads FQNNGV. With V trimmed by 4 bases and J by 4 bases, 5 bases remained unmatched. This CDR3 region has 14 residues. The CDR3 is CASSSTGVATEAFF. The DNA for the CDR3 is TGTGCCAGCAGCTCGACAGGGGTGGCCACTGAAGCTTTCTTT.

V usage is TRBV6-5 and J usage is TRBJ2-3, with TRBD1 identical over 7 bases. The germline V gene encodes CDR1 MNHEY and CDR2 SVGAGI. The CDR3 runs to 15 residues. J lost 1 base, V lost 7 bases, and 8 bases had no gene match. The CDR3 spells CASTDRAPRTDTQYF. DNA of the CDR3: TGTGCCAGCACCGACAGGGCACCCCGCACAGATACGCAGTATTTT.

DNA for the CDR3: TGTGCCAGTAGAGGTTTCGGCGGAAGCAATCAGCCCCAGCATTTT. It translates to CASRGFGGSNQPQHF. This chain links TRBV19 with TRBJ1-5; D call uncertain. Germline V gene sequence: CDR1 LNHDA, CDR2 SQIVND (reference sequence). CDR3 size: 15 residues. V dropped 6 bases and J dropped 1 base, with 13 bases sitting between them.

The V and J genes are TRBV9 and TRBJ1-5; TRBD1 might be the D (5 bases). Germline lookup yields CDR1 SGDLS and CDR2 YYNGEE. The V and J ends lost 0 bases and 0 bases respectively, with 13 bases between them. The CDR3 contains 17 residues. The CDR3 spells CASSVGRELDSNQPQHF. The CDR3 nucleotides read TGTGCCAGCAGCGTAGGCAGGGAATTAGATAGCAATCAGCCCCAGCATTTT.

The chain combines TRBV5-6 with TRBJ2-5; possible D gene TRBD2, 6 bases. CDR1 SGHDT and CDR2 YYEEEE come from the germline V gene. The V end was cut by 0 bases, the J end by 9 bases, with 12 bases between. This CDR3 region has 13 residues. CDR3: CASSLDTERAQYF. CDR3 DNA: TGTGCCAGCAGCTTGGACACGGAGCGGGCCCAGTACTTC.

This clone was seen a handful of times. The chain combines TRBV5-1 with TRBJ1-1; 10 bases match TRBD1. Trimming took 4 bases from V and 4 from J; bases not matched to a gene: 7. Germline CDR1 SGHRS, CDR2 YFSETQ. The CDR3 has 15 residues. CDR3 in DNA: TGCGCCAGCAGCACCGGGACAGGGGCCGGCACTGAAGCTTTCTTT. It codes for CASSTGTGAGTEAFF.

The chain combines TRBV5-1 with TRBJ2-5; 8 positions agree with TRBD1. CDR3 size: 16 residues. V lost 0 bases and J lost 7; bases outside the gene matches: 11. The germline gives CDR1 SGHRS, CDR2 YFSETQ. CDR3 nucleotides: TGCGCCAGCAGCTTGGGGGGACAGGCGTCTGGAAGGACCCAGTACTTC. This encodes CASSLGGQASGRTQYF.

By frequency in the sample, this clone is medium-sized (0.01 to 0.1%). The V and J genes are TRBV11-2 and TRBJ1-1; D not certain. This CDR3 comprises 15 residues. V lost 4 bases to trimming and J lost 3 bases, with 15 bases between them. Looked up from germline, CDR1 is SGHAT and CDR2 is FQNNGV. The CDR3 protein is CASSSSLGRDTEAFF. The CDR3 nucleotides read TGTGCCAGCAGCTCGTCATTGGGGAGGGACACTGAAGCTTTCTTT.

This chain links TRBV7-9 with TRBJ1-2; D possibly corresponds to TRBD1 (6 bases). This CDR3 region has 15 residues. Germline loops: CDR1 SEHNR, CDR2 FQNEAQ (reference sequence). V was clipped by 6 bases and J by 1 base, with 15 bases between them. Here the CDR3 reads CASSRRQADNYGYTF. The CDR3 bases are TGTGCCAGCAGTCGTCGACAGGCTGATAACTATGGCTACACCTTC.

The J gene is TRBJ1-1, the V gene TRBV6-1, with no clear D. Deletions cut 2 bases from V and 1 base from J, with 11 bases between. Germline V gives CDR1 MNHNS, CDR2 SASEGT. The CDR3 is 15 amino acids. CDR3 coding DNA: TGTGCCAGCAGTGAAAGTTGGCCGTGGAACACTGAAGCTTTCTTT. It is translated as CASSESWPWNTEAFF.

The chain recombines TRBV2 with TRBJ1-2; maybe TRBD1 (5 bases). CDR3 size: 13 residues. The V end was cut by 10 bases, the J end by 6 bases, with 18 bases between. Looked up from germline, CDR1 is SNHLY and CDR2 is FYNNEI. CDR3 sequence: CAIPKTDTNGYTF. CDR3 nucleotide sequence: TGTGCCATCCCAAAAACGGACACCAATGGCTACACCTTC.